This T cell receptor beta chain came from a study of T cells in Graves' hyperthyroidism and ophthalmopathy. This clonotype was seen at least ten times. Its specificity is not known. What was amplified from RNA transcripts were TCR beta CDR3 regions. Researchers ran a first-round RT-PCR on the TCR CDR3 using the HTBI primer set. Using its own MiXCR run on the multiplex PCR reads, TCRdb lists one record per CDR3 protein. The repertoire has some 460,000 distinct CDR3 sequences, 15% to 18% of them found once; the top ten carry 11% to 15%. Aged 18 to 65, the patients had hyperthyroidism that was newly diagnosed and had lasted under 2 months. With 6 bases removed from V and 7 bases from J, the gap between germline ends came to 9 bases. The CDR3 extends over 12 amino acids. The study's findings and limits: Stable hyperthyroidism was told apart from ophthalmopathy by a model built on 13 V-J features.

The receptor comes from a woman in her late teens or twenties with Graves' hyperthyroidism. Sequenced sample: blood. V and J are TRBV12-3 or TRBV12-4 and TRBJ2-2, with TRBD1 as a possible D gene (5 bases). The CDR3 DNA sequence: TGTGCCAGCAGCAGGGTGCACGGGGAGCTGTTTTTT. Protein product: CASSRVHGELFF.